This is a list of T cell receptor beta chains from one sample in a study of blood T cell repertoires in COVID-19. TCRdb's copy holds only in-frame clones and misses some; the assay was immunoSEQ multiplex PCR. The sample lists about 66,000 clones; around nine tenths were seen once. Input material: peripheral blood. The source of these receptors is a man in his 70s with acute or convalescent COVID-19. Both conserved end residues are trimmed from each CDR3.

TRBJ1-1 | TRBV10-3 | AIRRDRGRENTEAF
TRBJ2-6 | TRBV28 | ASRTVTVSGANVLT
TRBJ2-5 | TRBV19 | ASSPGGAEWGETQY
TRBJ2-2 | TRBV11-3 | ASSLRGTNTGELF
TRBJ1-1 | TRBV7-9 | ASSVLTGNTEAF
TRBJ2-2 | TRBV2 | ASSRRGTGELF
TRBJ2-7 | TRBV14 | ASSRPDRQGVTYEQY
TRBJ1-5 | TRBV18 | ASSPTYGQGNQPQH
TRBJ1-1 | TRBV11-1 | ASSRTRTGRVSEAF
TRBJ2-1 | TRBV18 | ASSPQRPGQGGDEQF
TRBJ1-6 | TRBV29-1 | SVATEYNSPLH
TRBJ2-7 | TRBV4-2 | ASSQDKRTVFYEQY
TRBJ2-1 | TRBV11-3 | ASSLLDNEQF
TRBJ1-1 | TRBV7-9 | ASSIRAGKGTEAF
TRBJ1-5 | TRBV6-2/TRBV6-3 | ASSQGGGGNQPQH
TRBJ1-1 | TRBV7-8 | ASSLALGGGTEAF
TRBJ2-3 | TRBV11-3 | ASSLRGIYTDTQY
TRBJ2-2 | TRBV9 | ASSVRVTANTGELF
TRBJ1-6 | TRBV7-8 | ASRTTLANSPLH
TRBJ1-3 | TRBV18 | ASSRESTLAGNTIY
TRBJ2-1 | TRBV5-6 | ASSRQGGRNEQF
TRBJ2-3 | TRBV10-1 | ASLGQSTDTQY
TRBJ1-2 | TRBV5-1 | ASSFGTATNYGYT
TRBJ1-4 | TRBV11-2 | ASSLRQGGRTNEKLF
TRBJ2-2 | TRBV7-3 | ASRKASGIATGELF
TRBJ1-1 | TRBV6-2/TRBV6-3 | ASSYSRQENTEAF
TRBJ1-4 | TRBV7-8 | ASSYLEGQGRVKLF
TRBJ2-3 | TRBV7-2 | ASSLAVNSPTDTQY
TRBJ2-2 | TRBV4-1 | ASSQTGLLPPPGELF
TRBJ2-7 | TRBV6-1 | ASSAPSTGGLLGQY
TRBJ2-1 | TRBV9 | ASSAGVDRDSEQF
TRBJ2-1 | TRBV10-3 | AISVTGGINEQF
TRBJ2-7 | TRBV7-3 | ASSKGQFYEQY
TRBJ1-2 | TRBV12-3/TRBV12-4 | ASSLGQGYGYT
TRBJ2-1 | TRBV28 | ASRGTGGAKKEQF
TRBJ1-2 | TRBV6-1 | ASSEDGGAANYGYT
TRBJ1-1 | TRBV6-5 | ASSTAVGTEAF
TRBJ2-5 | TRBV27 | ASSPPPGTPYNPDTQY
TRBJ2-7 | TRBV7-9 | ASSLVTSGFTSYEQY
TRBJ2-3 | TRBV6-1 | ASSDRPNTQY
TRBJ2-1 | TRBV3-1/TRBV3-2 | ASGLDEQF
TRBJ2-6 | TRBV6-5 | ASSTASGANVLT
TRBJ2-2 | TRBV5-8 | ASSLGQGLTGELF
TRBJ1-1 | TRBV6-5 | ASRLGGENTEAF
TRBJ2-5 | TRBV30 | AWRGGTGGHETQY
TRBJ2-3 | TRBV18 | ASSPRGREGSTDTQY
TRBJ2-1 | TRBV15 | ATSPPGGTSGRRTYNEQF
TRBJ1-5 | TRBV27 | ASKGQGHNQPQH